The rows below give T cell receptor beta chains drawn from one sample of a study of shared clonotypes between healthy human individuals. Clones were sequenced by immunoSEQ multiplex PCR, and TCRdb holds only the in-frame ones, with some missing. Of about 990,000 clones listed, more than 75% are singletons. Sequencing was carried out using memory CD4+ T cells from PBMCs. These receptor sequences come from a man between 18 and 35 years old in good health. Some clones in this sample may be carry-over from other donors' samples. The CDR3 runs from the conserved cysteine through the conserved F or W. A D gene is named only where the DNA matches it firmly. Expanded clones are given a class, and other clones once, few, many or no size at all.

>NA|TRBV28|NA|TRBJ1-3
CASIGGNTIYF
TGTGCCAGCATCGGTGGAAACACCATATATTTT
>NA|TRBV7-3|NA|TRBJ1-1
CASSLQLNTEAFF
TGTGCCAGCAGCCTACAGCTGAACACTGAAGCTTTCTTT
>TRBD2|TRBV7-3|NA|TRBJ2-2
CASSPPSGRNTGELFF
TGTGCCAGCAGCCCTCCTAGCGGGCGAAACACCGGGGAGCTGTTTTTT
>NA|TRBV6-5|NA|TRBJ1-2
CASSPPGERGYGYTF
TGTGCCAGCAGTCCCCCGGGGGAAAGGGGCTATGGCTACACCTTC
>NA|TRBV6-5|NA|TRBJ2-7
CASSYSTGANYEQYF
TGTGCCAGCAGTTACTCGACCGGGGCGAACTACGAGCAGTACTTC
>NA|TRBV30|NA|TRBJ2-3
CAWSAGPAQYF
TGTGCCTGGAGCGCTGGGCCTGCGCAGTATTTT
>TRBD1|TRBV15|NA|TRBJ1-1
CATSKSRGQPEAFF
TGTGCCACCAGCAAGAGTAGGGGACAGCCTGAAGCTTTCTTT
>TRBD2|TRBV19|NA|TRBJ2-3
CASTPGTSGVNTQYF
TGTGCCAGTACCCCTGGGACTAGCGGGGTCAATACGCAGTATTTT
>NA|TRBV5-3|NA|TRBJ2-3
CARSSRKLLDTQYF
TGTGCCAGAAGCTCTCGGAAGCTTTTAGATACGCAGTATTTT
>TRBD1|TRBV28|NA|TRBJ1-1
CASSPPFSTGGETEAFF
TGTGCCAGCAGTCCACCCTTTTCGACAGGGGGCGAGACTGAAGCTTTCTTT
>NA|TRBV9|NA|TRBJ2-5
CASSVGTVQETQYF
TGTGCCAGCAGCGTGGGGACGGTCCAAGAGACCCAGTACTTC
>NA|TRBV5-1|NA|TRBJ1-1
CASSLGPGVSGEAFF
TGCGCCAGCAGCTTGGGGCCAGGCGTTAGTGGGGAAGCTTTCTTT
>NA|TRBV11-2|NA|TRBJ1-2
CASSFQKDGYTF
TGTGCCAGCAGCTTTCAGAAGGATGGCTACACCTTC
>NA|TRBV6-1|NA|TRBJ1-2
CASSGIIYGYTF
TGTGCCAGCTCTGGAATTATCTATGGCTACACCTTC
>NA|TRBV5-6|NA|TRBJ1-2
CASSLTGTVGDGYTF
TGTGCCAGCAGCTTGACCGGGACGGTGGGGGATGGCTACACCTTC
>NA|TRBV11-2|NA|TRBJ2-3
CASSPGGTHTQYF
TGTGCCAGCAGCCCCGGCGGGACCCATACGCAGTATTTT
>NA|TRBV18|NA|TRBJ2-3
CASSPPGGTQYF
TGTGCCAGCTCACCACCGGGGGGTACGCAGTATTTT
>NA|TRBV28|NA|TRBJ2-3
CASKRQGPRLGTDTQYF
TGTGCCAGCAAGAGACAGGGTCCGAGACTAGGCACAGATACGCAGTATTTT
>NA|TRBV30|NA|TRBJ1-4
CAWSVRASEKLFF
TGTGCCTGGAGTGTTCGTGCTAGTGAAAAACTGTTTTTT
>NA|TRBV9|NA|TRBJ2-2
CASSVMGNIGELFF
TGTGCCAGCAGCGTAATGGGTAACATCGGGGAGCTGTTTTTT
>NA|TRBV19|NA|TRBJ2-4
CASNHPGQLAKNIQYF
TGTGCCAGTAATCATCCGGGACAACTAGCCAAAAACATTCAGTACTTC
>NA|TRBV5-4|NA|TRBJ2-7
CASRRGGFGSNEQYF
TGTGCCAGCAGGCGGGGCGGCTTTGGTTCCAACGAGCAGTACTTC
>NA|TRBV4-2|few|TRBJ2-1
CASSQAGGGPYNEQFF
TGTGCCAGCAGCCAAGCAGGGGGAGGGCCCTACAATGAGCAGTTCTTC
>TRBD1|TRBV2|few|TRBJ1-2
CASRRGQGDGYTF
TGTGCCAGCAGAAGGGGACAGGGGGACGGCTACACCTTC
>NA|TRBV6-5|NA|TRBJ1-2
CASSFGTMGQNYGYTF
TGTGCCAGCAGTTTCGGGACCATGGGACAAAACTATGGCTACACCTTC
>TRBD2|TRBV5-1|many|TRBJ2-1
CASSLASGIYEQFF
TGCGCCAGCAGCTTGGCTAGCGGGATCTATGAGCAGTTCTTC
>NA|TRBV11-2|NA|TRBJ1-2
CASSFSYSVNYGYTF
TGTGCCAGCAGCTTCTCGTATAGCGTTAACTATGGCTACACCTTC
>NA|TRBV6-1|NA|TRBJ1-5
CASMGLMTQPQHF
TGTGCCAGCATGGGACTCATGACTCAGCCCCAGCATTTT
>TRBD1|TRBV29-1|once|TRBJ2-3
CSVAPGQGADTQYF
TGCAGCGTCGCACCGGGACAGGGCGCAGATACGCAGTATTTT
>NA|TRBV28|NA|TRBJ1-4
CASSSSGQANEKLFF
NA
>TRBD1|TRBV11-2|NA|TRBJ1-4
CASSRTGVATNEKLFF
TGTGCCAGCAGCAGGACAGGGGTGGCAACTAATGAAAAACTGTTTTTT
>NA|TRBV6-5|few|TRBJ1-1
CSATQGANTEAFF
TGTTCAGCGACACAGGGAGCCAACACTGAAGCTTTCTTT
>NA|TRBV28|once|TRBJ2-1
CASSLTSNEQFF
TGTGCCAGCAGTTTGACTAGCAATGAGCAGTTCTTC
>TRBD2|TRBV2|NA|TRBJ2-5
CASNEDRGTSGSVPQYF
TGTGCCAGCAACGAAGACCGGGGGACTAGCGGCTCAGTGCCCCAGTACTTC
>NA|TRBV10-3|NA|TRBJ1-5
CAISESKDQPQHF
TGTGCCATCAGTGAGTCCAAAGATCAGCCCCAGCATTTT
>TRBD1|TRBV7-8|NA|TRBJ1-2
CASSRAGQGASYGYTF
TGTGCCAGCAGCAGAGCCGGACAGGGGGCATCCTATGGCTACACCTTC
>NA|TRBV5-1|NA|TRBJ1-1
CASSSSGPPNTEAFF
TGCGCCAGCAGCTCCTCGGGACCTCCGAACACTGAAGCTTTCTTT
>NA|TRBV9|NA|TRBJ2-2
CASSVAHNTGELFF
TGTGCCAGCAGCGTAGCCCACAACACCGGGGAGCTGTTTTTT
>NA|TRBV6-6|NA|TRBJ2-7
CASCKRSGTPYEQYF
TGTGCCAGCTGCAAACGCTCCGGGACACCGTACGAGCAGTACTTC
>NA|TRBV4-2|NA|TRBJ2-3
CASSQGGALPDTQYF
TGTGCCAGCAGCCAAGGAGGGGCCCTACCAGATACGCAGTATTTT
>NA|TRBV15|NA|TRBJ2-5
CATRASGQETQYF
TGTGCCACCAGGGCCAGCGGGCAAGAGACCCAGTACTTC
>NA|TRBV7-2|NA|TRBJ1-1
CASSLVAYTEAFF
TGTGCCAGCAGCTTAGTTGCTTACACTGAAGCTTTCTTT
>TRBD2|TRBV28|NA|TRBJ2-1
CASSSQGLAVHNEQFF
TGTGCCAGCAGTTCCCAGGGCCTAGCGGTACACAATGAGCAGTTCTTC
>NA|TRBV7-2|NA|TRBJ1-5
CASSPGRGAGRQPQHF
TGTGCCAGCAGCCCCGGGAGGGGGGCGGGCAGGCAGCCCCAGCATTTT
>NA|TRBV7-2|NA|TRBJ2-3
CASSRGTSADTQYF
TGTGCCAGCAGCCGTGGGACCTCCGCAGATACGCAGTATTTT
>TRBD1|TRBV28|once|TRBJ1-1
CASSPTLRGQGKTEAFF
TGTGCCAGCAGTCCCACGCTTCGAGGACAGGGTAAGACTGAAGCTTTCTTT
>NA|TRBV5-3|NA|TRBJ1-5
CARSLGTLPQPQHF
TGTGCCAGAAGCTTGGGGACCTTGCCTCAGCCCCAGCATTTT
>TRBD1|TRBV5-1|NA|TRBJ2-5
CASSWGDRGETQYF
TGCGCCAGCAGCTGGGGGGACAGGGGAGAGACCCAGTACTTC
>NA|TRBV5-1|NA|TRBJ2-3
CASSFGNSAATDTQYF
TGCGCCAGCAGCTTCGGAAACAGTGCGGCCACAGATACGCAGTATTTT
>NA|TRBV18|NA|TRBJ1-2
CASSSRDVANYGYTF
TGTGCCAGCTCATCCAGGGACGTAGCTAACTATGGCTACACCTTC
>NA|TRBV28|NA|TRBJ1-2
CASSLSVGGGALGSGYTF
TGTGCCAGCAGTTTATCGGTGGGCGGGGGCGCACTGGGGAGTGGCTACACCTTC